This paragraph reports one T cell receptor beta chain. What it binds is not known. Investigators performed immunoSEQ version v3.0 at survey level. Method: immunoSEQ multiplex PCR; TCRdb's copy keeps in-frame clones and lacks some. The sample comprises 20,000 to 25,000 clones, around 92% of which are singletons, and roughly 7% rests with the top ten. The data stem from a study of long-term antiretroviral therapy in people with HIV. Study-wide results and caveats: Blood dating 2004 to 2017 may reflect older ART regimens.

The material sequenced was unsorted PBMCs, taken 4.4 years after starting antiretroviral therapy. The receptor comes from a woman between 45 and 60 years old with HIV.

CDR3 in amino acids: CASRPTGVYGYTF. DNA of the CDR3: TGCGCCAGCAGACCGACAGGGGTCTATGGCTACACCTTC. The chain uses TRBV5-1 and TRBJ1-2; 8 bases match TRBD1. CDR3 size: 13 residues. V dropped 5 bases and J dropped 4; count of bases not matched to a gene: 4. CDR1 is SGHRS, CDR2 YFSETQ, per germline. Using reference TRBV5-1 and TRBJ1-2 for the parts outside the CDR3, the full variable domain is KAGVTQTPRYLIKTRGQQVTLSCSPISGHRSVSWYQQTPGQGLQFLFEYFSETQRNKGNFPGRFSGRQFSNSRSEMNVSTLELGDSALYLCASRPTGVYGYTFGSGTRLTVV.